This T cell receptor (beta chain) was recorded in a study of blood T cell repertoires in COVID-19. V was shortened by 5 bases and J by 2 bases, with 4 bases between the two germline ends. In germline, CDR1 is MDHEN, CDR2 SYDVKM. The CDR3 runs 11 residues. Original analysis: Cell counts per sample came from amplifying reference gene primers. Clones were read by immunoSEQ multiplex PCR, and TCRdb kept only the in-frame ones, dropping some. V, J and clone size were drawn from that table, and D and trimming were deduced from the DNA. Here the sample spans some 130,000 clones, around 89% being singletons. Sequences were obtained from peripheral blood. The receptor was derived from a man aged 50 or older with acute or convalescent COVID-19. The V gene is TRBV28, the J gene TRBJ2-7, with D hard to call. CDR3 sequence: CASSLAYEQYF. CDR3 nucleotides: TGTGCCAGCAGTCTAGCCTACGAGCAGTACTTC.